This T cell receptor (beta chain) came from a study of T cells after posttransplantation cyclophosphamide (dated by TCRdb to about 2016). Looking at the study overall: The study tracked T cell repertoire reconstitution by TRB sequencing after myeloablative bone marrow transplantation using posttransplantation cyclophosphamide as GVHD prophylaxis. Antigen receptor sequencing was done on samples from some 34 PTCy-treated patients and from over 15 related bone marrow donors of those patients. Blood from every one of the 30 to 35 PTCy patients who had 1-year posttransplant specimens underwent TRB sequencing. Up to 3 additional blood samples from 2 to 5.2 years after transplant were also TRB-sequenced in 3 patients, as was pretransplant blood from several patients. Because TRA and TRB clonality correlated tightly in fewer than ten samples, the subsequent TCR analyses were limited to TRB only. Public TRB sequences were queried against a database of over 3,600 sequences associated with responses to pathogens, tumor antigens, self-antigens and alloantigens. The research as a whole found: Across the approximately 42 patients, TRB clonality was highly associated with recipient CMV seropositivity and CMV reactivation, and diversity with PTCy was similar to that in the CNI/methotrexate controls. The TRB repertoires of T cells infiltrating skin or the GI tract showed only limited overlap with the TRB repertoires found in blood. Donor-recipient similarity was low at 1-2 months but rose over the first year, and later blood repertoires were often dominated by donor CD8+ memory clones.

Including cysteine and phenylalanine, the CDR3 has 19 amino acids. Only CDR3 DNA remains: 57 bases, in frame from the first base. The germline V gene (reference sequence) sets CDR1 to SEHNR and CDR2 to FQNEAQ. Trimming costs V 5 bases and J 0 bases, and their ends lie 23 bases apart. TRB sequencing was run on genomic DNA with either the immunoSEQ assay at survey resolution or the hsTCRB kit. On the study's bioinformatics: The immunoSEQ software was used for initial read processing, and the LymphoSeq R package was used for repertoire analyses. Clonality was computed as 1 minus normalized Shannon entropy; Gini coefficient was also calculated for each TRB dataset. To infer phenotypes in unsorted samples, TRB sequences from sorted subsets of the recipient or donor were mapped onto unsorted samples from the same recipient. Imported from immuneACCESS, the table was reduced by TCRdb to in-frame sequences with V and J called. These copies leave out some clones; in studies compared against another copy, an unresolved V gene accounts for under half, and the cause of the remainder is not known. V and J calls plus clone size are reproduced from that table; the DNA served to infer D and trimming. The sample records roughly 30,000 clones, over 75% of which are singletons. Around 0.1% of the sample goes to the ten largest clones.

As concerns this clone: The target of this receptor is not known. Qualities for individual bases were not recorded, and no much larger clone is one base off.

To count as naive, T cells had to be viable CD3+CD4+ or CD3+CD8+ cells with a CCR7+CD45RA+CD45RO-CD95-CD27+CD28+ profile. On the day of marrow donation, related bone marrow donors gave peripheral blood samples. Peripheral blood and bone marrow mononuclear cells were isolated by Ficoll-Hypaque density centrifugation and cryopreserved. CD4+ and CD8+ T cells, including naive and memory subsets, were sorted by FACS on a FACSAria II. Sequenced: naive CD4+ T cells sorted from blood. This TCR came from a man aged 25-45 years in good health and a related stem cell transplant donor. In this chain, TRBV7-9 is recombined with TRBJ1-5; D gene: possibly TRBD1, on 5 matching bases. This receptor carries the CDR3 CASSHPTATGGNSNQPQHF. The DNA sequence reads TGTGCCAGCAGCCACCCCACGGCCACAGGCGGTAATAGCAATCAGCCCCAGCATTTT.